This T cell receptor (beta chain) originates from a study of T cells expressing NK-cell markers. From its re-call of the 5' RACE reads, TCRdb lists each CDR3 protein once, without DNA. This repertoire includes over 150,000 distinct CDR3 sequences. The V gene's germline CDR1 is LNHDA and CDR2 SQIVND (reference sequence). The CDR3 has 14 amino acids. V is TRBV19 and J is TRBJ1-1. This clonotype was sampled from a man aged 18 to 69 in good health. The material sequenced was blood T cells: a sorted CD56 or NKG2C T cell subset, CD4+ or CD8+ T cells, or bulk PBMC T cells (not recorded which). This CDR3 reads CANNKGGMNTEAFF. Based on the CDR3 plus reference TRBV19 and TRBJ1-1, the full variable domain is DGGITQSPKYLFRKEGQNVTLSCEQNLNHDAMYWYRQDPGQGLRLIYYSQIVNDFQKGDIAEGYSVSREKKESFPLTVTSAQKNPTAFYLCANNKGGMNTEAFFGQGTRLTVV.